Listed below are T cell receptor beta chains from one sample, sequenced in a study of beta chain features in type 1 diabetes. The method was immunoSEQ multiplex PCR; TCRdb's version includes in-frame clones alone and lacks a portion of them. The sample includes approximately 160,000 clones, roughly 9.1% of them seen just once. Sequenced: central memory CD4+ T cells from blood. Receptors were obtained from a woman aged 18 to 35 in good health. Each CDR3 is given with its conserved first and last residue. Each record gives: V gene, clone size, D gene, J gene, CDR3 protein, CDR3 DNA. D genes are given only for firm matches. Clone size is stated in some rows and not others, as once, few, many or a class when expanded.

v_gene: TRBV7-9
abundance: few
d_gene: TRBD2
j_gene: TRBJ2-1
CDR3aa: CASSLKLAGGYNEQFF
CDR3nt: TGTGCCAGCAGCCTAAAACTAGCGGGGGGTTACAATGAGCAGTTCTTC

v_gene: TRBV9
abundance: NA
d_gene: NA
j_gene: TRBJ1-1
CDR3aa: CASSPEGGHDTEAFF
CDR3nt: TGTGCCAGCAGCCCTGAGGGGGGGCACGACACTGAAGCTTTCTTT

v_gene: TRBV5-1
abundance: NA
d_gene: TRBD2
j_gene: TRBJ2-1
CDR3aa: CASSFERGGLDEQFF
CDR3nt: TGCGCCAGCAGCTTTGAGCGGGGGGGCCTGGATGAGCAGTTCTTC

v_gene: TRBV5-6
abundance: few
d_gene: TRBD1
j_gene: TRBJ1-2
CDR3aa: CASSIDRGYGYTF
CDR3nt: TGTGCCAGCAGCATCGACAGGGGATATGGCTACACCTTC

v_gene: TRBV6-6
abundance: few
d_gene: TRBD1
j_gene: TRBJ1-5
CDR3aa: CASSRQGARNQPQHF
CDR3nt: TGTGCCAGCAGTCGACAGGGGGCAAGGAATCAGCCCCAGCATTTT

v_gene: TRBV5-5
abundance: NA
d_gene: TRBD2
j_gene: TRBJ2-1
CDR3aa: CASSPRGTSGGSSYNEQFF
CDR3nt: TGTGCCAGCAGCCCTAGGGGGACTAGCGGGGGTAGCTCCTACAATGAGCAGTTCTTC

v_gene: TRBV10-3
abundance: few
d_gene: NA
j_gene: TRBJ1-1
CDR3aa: CAISEAGLTEAFF
CDR3nt: TGTGCCATCAGTGAGGCAGGGCTTACTGAAGCTTTCTTT

v_gene: TRBV10-3
abundance: few
d_gene: TRBD2
j_gene: TRBJ2-7
CDR3aa: CAIRPGLAEGEQYF
CDR3nt: TGTGCCATCAGACCCGGACTAGCGGAGGGGGAGCAGTACTTC

v_gene: TRBV19
abundance: few
d_gene: NA
j_gene: TRBJ1-3
CDR3aa: CASSPIEGGGNTIYF
CDR3nt: TGTGCCAGTAGTCCGATAGAGGGTGGCGGAAACACCATATATTTT

v_gene: TRBV11-2
abundance: NA
d_gene: NA
j_gene: TRBJ1-1
CDR3aa: CASSFRDTGMNTEAFF
CDR3nt: TGTGCCAGCAGCTTCCGGGACACCGGAATGAACACTGAAGCTTTCTTT

v_gene: TRBV5-4
abundance: NA
d_gene: NA
j_gene: TRBJ2-2
CDR3aa: CASSLPQRANTGELFF
CDR3nt: TGTGCCAGCAGCTTGCCCCAGAGGGCGAACACCGGGGAGCTGTTTTTT

v_gene: TRBV18
abundance: few
d_gene: NA
j_gene: TRBJ2-7
CDR3aa: CASSPVPGSYEQYF
CDR3nt: TGTGCCAGCTCACCAGTTCCGGGCTCCTACGAGCAGTACTTC

v_gene: TRBV29-1
abundance: NA
d_gene: NA
j_gene: TRBJ1-2
CDR3aa: CSVGGQWGYGYTF
CDR3nt: TGCAGCGTTGGCGGACAGTGGGGCTATGGCTACACCTTC

v_gene: TRBV5-1
abundance: few
d_gene: NA
j_gene: TRBJ1-2
CDR3aa: CASSSDISRGYTF
CDR3nt: TGCGCCAGCAGTTCGGACATATCGAGAGGCTACACCTTC

v_gene: TRBV27
abundance: NA
d_gene: TRBD1
j_gene: TRBJ1-2
CDR3aa: CASRSPGTGRYYGYTF
CDR3nt: TGTGCCAGCAGAAGTCCAGGGACAGGGAGGTACTATGGCTACACCTTC

v_gene: TRBV19
abundance: few
d_gene: TRBD2
j_gene: TRBJ2-5
CDR3aa: CASSMDLAGVRGETQYF
CDR3nt: TGTGCCAGTAGTATGGATCTAGCGGGGGTCCGAGGGGAGACCCAGTACTTC

v_gene: TRBV6-5
abundance: NA
d_gene: TRBD1
j_gene: TRBJ1-3
CDR3aa: CASSQGARGNTIYF
CDR3nt: TGTGCCAGCAGTCAGGGGGCGAGGGGAAACACCATATATTTT

v_gene: TRBV11-3
abundance: once
d_gene: NA
j_gene: TRBJ2-3
CDR3aa: CASSPGVDTQYF
CDR3nt: TGTGCCAGCAGCCCGGGGGTGGATACGCAGTATTTT

v_gene: TRBV6-6
abundance: NA
d_gene: NA
j_gene: TRBJ2-5
CDR3aa: CASTLGSRDYQETQYF
CDR3nt: TGTGCCAGCACCCTAGGGAGTCGGGATTACCAAGAGACCCAGTACTTC

v_gene: TRBV11-2
abundance: few
d_gene: TRBD2
j_gene: TRBJ2-1
CDR3aa: CASSLSGGGNEQFF
CDR3nt: TGTGCCAGCAGCTTATCGGGAGGGGGCAATGAGCAGTTCTTC

v_gene: TRBV6-5
abundance: NA
d_gene: NA
j_gene: TRBJ1-1
CDR3aa: CAISEFTGSTEAFF
CDR3nt: TGTGCCATCAGTGAATTCACCGGGTCTACTGAAGCTTTCTTT

v_gene: TRBV18
abundance: NA
d_gene: NA
j_gene: TRBJ2-7
CDR3aa: CASSLELEDPWYF
CDR3nt: TGTGCCAGCTCACTAGAGCTCGAGGATCCATGGTACTTC

v_gene: TRBV2
abundance: few
d_gene: TRBD1
j_gene: TRBJ1-1
CDR3aa: CASSLDRNEAFF
CDR3nt: TGTGCCAGCAGCTTGGACAGGAATGAAGCTTTCTTT

v_gene: TRBV6-5
abundance: NA
d_gene: TRBD1
j_gene: TRBJ2-5
CDR3aa: CASSGYRGETQYF
CDR3nt: TGTGCCAGCAGTGGTTACAGGGGAGAGACCCAGTACTTC

v_gene: TRBV2
abundance: many
d_gene: NA
j_gene: TRBJ1-2
CDR3aa: CASSGGAIYGYTF
CDR3nt: TGTGCCAGCAGTGGTGGGGCCATCTATGGCTACACCTTC

v_gene: TRBV5-4
abundance: few
d_gene: NA
j_gene: TRBJ2-2
CDR3aa: CASSSDRRNTGELFF
CDR3nt: TGTGCCAGCAGCTCCGACAGGAGAAACACCGGGGAGCTGTTTTTT

v_gene: TRBV4-3
abundance: NA
d_gene: NA
j_gene: TRBJ2-5
CDR3aa: CASSHSRDSQETQYF
CDR3nt: TGCGCCAGCAGCCACAGCCGGGACTCCCAAGAGACCCAGTACTTC

v_gene: TRBV11-2
abundance: NA
d_gene: NA
j_gene: TRBJ2-3
CDR3aa: CASSLNAADTQYF
CDR3nt: TGTGCCAGCAGCTTAAATGCAGCAGATACGCAGTATTTT

v_gene: TRBV7-9
abundance: many
d_gene: NA
j_gene: TRBJ2-3
CDR3aa: CASSPQDTQYF
CDR3nt: TGTGCCAGCAGCCCCCAAGATACGCAGTATTTT

v_gene: TRBV28
abundance: NA
d_gene: TRBD1
j_gene: TRBJ2-7
CDR3aa: CASRSGTALFYEQYF
CDR3nt: TGTGCCAGCAGGTCCGGGACAGCCTTGTTCTACGAGCAGTACTTC

v_gene: TRBV21-1
abundance: NA
d_gene: NA
j_gene: TRBJ1-1
CDR3aa: CASSKGNGEAFF
CDR3nt: TGTGCCAGCAGCAAAGGAAACGGGGAAGCTTTCTTT

v_gene: TRBV11-2
abundance: few
d_gene: TRBD1
j_gene: TRBJ1-2
CDR3aa: CASSLDREGSRGYTF
CDR3nt: TGTGCCAGCAGCCTGGACAGGGAGGGCTCAAGAGGCTACACCTTC

v_gene: TRBV18
abundance: few
d_gene: NA
j_gene: TRBJ1-4
CDR3aa: CASSPPSTIGEKLFF
CDR3nt: TGTGCCAGCTCGCCGCCGTCGACAATAGGTGAAAAACTGTTTTTT

v_gene: TRBV12-5
abundance: few
d_gene: TRBD1
j_gene: TRBJ2-7
CDR3aa: CASTGDYEQYF
CDR3nt: TGTGCTAGTACAGGGGACTACGAGCAGTACTTC

v_gene: TRBV18
abundance: few
d_gene: TRBD1
j_gene: TRBJ1-1
CDR3aa: CASSPGTGWNTEAFF
CDR3nt: TGTGCCAGCTCACCAGGGACAGGGTGGAACACTGAAGCTTTCTTT

v_gene: TRBV5-1
abundance: few
d_gene: NA
j_gene: TRBJ2-3
CDR3aa: CASSKAPDSTQYF
CDR3nt: TGCGCCAGCAGCAAGGCTCCGGACAGTACGCAGTATTTT

v_gene: TRBV5-1
abundance: NA
d_gene: NA
j_gene: TRBJ1-1
CDR3aa: CASSSDAGTEAFF
CDR3nt: TGCGCCAGCAGCTCCGACGCGGGCACTGAAGCTTTCTTT

v_gene: TRBV28
abundance: many
d_gene: NA
j_gene: TRBJ2-1
CDR3aa: CAAGGGGRMGNEQFF
CDR3nt: TGTGCCGCCGGGGGCGGGGGACGTATGGGGAATGAGCAGTTCTTC

v_gene: TRBV9
abundance: NA
d_gene: TRBD2
j_gene: TRBJ2-5
CDR3aa: CASSGGTSGVRETQYF
CDR3nt: TGTGCCAGCAGCGGCGGGACTAGCGGTGTGCGAGAGACCCAGTACTTC

v_gene: TRBV27
abundance: few
d_gene: TRBD2
j_gene: TRBJ2-1
CDR3aa: CASKGIAGGPNEQFF
CDR3nt: TGTGCCAGCAAAGGGATAGCGGGAGGGCCTAATGAGCAGTTCTTC

v_gene: TRBV20-1
abundance: many
d_gene: NA
j_gene: TRBJ2-1
CDR3aa: CSVYSHEQFF
CDR3nt: TGCAGTGTTTACAGTCATGAGCAGTTCTTC

v_gene: TRBV7-9
abundance: NA
d_gene: TRBD1
j_gene: TRBJ1-2
CDR3aa: CASSPPGQGGLYGYTF
CDR3nt: TGTGCCAGCAGCCCTCCCGGACAGGGGGGCCTCTATGGCTACACCTTC

v_gene: TRBV12-5
abundance: NA
d_gene: NA
j_gene: TRBJ1-4
CDR3aa: CASGLAAGATNEKLFF
CDR3nt: TGTGCTAGTGGTTTGGCGGCAGGGGCAACTAATGAAAAACTGTTTTTT

v_gene: TRBV5-4
abundance: many
d_gene: TRBD2
j_gene: TRBJ2-7
CDR3aa: CASSKTSGITSSSYEQYF
CDR3nt: TGTGCCAGCAGCAAGACTAGCGGCATCACTTCCAGCTCCTACGAGCAGTACTTC

v_gene: TRBV18
abundance: few
d_gene: NA
j_gene: TRBJ2-3
CDR3aa: CASSSLYSTDTQYF
CDR3nt: TGTGCCAGCTCATCGCTATACAGCACAGATACGCAGTATTTT

v_gene: TRBV2
abundance: NA
d_gene: TRBD2
j_gene: TRBJ2-5
CDR3aa: CASHMGLAGETQYF
CDR3nt: TGTGCCAGTCACATGGGACTAGCGGGGGAGACCCAGTACTTC

v_gene: TRBV4-1
abundance: NA
d_gene: NA
j_gene: TRBJ1-5
CDR3aa: CASSQDQGGGGLGQPQHF
CDR3nt: TGCGCCAGCAGCCAAGATCAAGGCGGGGGGGGACTCGGGCAGCCCCAGCATTTT

v_gene: TRBV18
abundance: few
d_gene: TRBD1
j_gene: TRBJ1-1
CDR3aa: CASSTGWDTEAFF
CDR3nt: TGTGCCAGCTCGACAGGGTGGGACACTGAAGCTTTCTTT

v_gene: TRBV7-9
abundance: few
d_gene: NA
j_gene: TRBJ1-1
CDR3aa: CASSQPTRGASATEAFF
CDR3nt: TGTGCCAGCAGCCAACCAACCCGGGGAGCTTCTGCCACTGAAGCTTTCTTT

v_gene: TRBV7-9
abundance: few
d_gene: TRBD2
j_gene: TRBJ2-7
CDR3aa: CASTKGLAGEQYF
CDR3nt: TGTGCCAGCACCAAGGGGCTAGCGGGTGAGCAGTACTTC

v_gene: TRBV14
abundance: few
d_gene: NA
j_gene: TRBJ1-1
CDR3aa: CASSQTNRGNTEAFF
CDR3nt: TGTGCCAGCAGCCAGACCAACCGGGGGAACACTGAAGCTTTCTTT

v_gene: TRBV11-2
abundance: NA
d_gene: TRBD1
j_gene: TRBJ1-2
CDR3aa: CASSLDHGTVYGYTF
CDR3nt: TGTGCCAGCAGCTTAGATCACGGGACAGTTTATGGCTACACCTTC

v_gene: TRBV7-2
abundance: few
d_gene: TRBD2
j_gene: TRBJ2-1
CDR3aa: CASSLDLAGGEQFF
CDR3nt: TGTGCCAGCAGCTTGGACCTAGCGGGAGGTGAGCAGTTCTTC

v_gene: TRBV18
abundance: NA
d_gene: NA
j_gene: TRBJ2-1
CDR3aa: CASSPSGTTSNEQFF
CDR3nt: TGTGCCAGCTCACCATCCGGGACAACGAGCAATGAGCAGTTCTTC

v_gene: TRBV5-4
abundance: few
d_gene: NA
j_gene: TRBJ2-1
CDR3aa: CASSLNSYYNEQFF
CDR3nt: TGTGCCAGCAGCTTGAACAGCTACTACAATGAGCAGTTCTTC

v_gene: TRBV11-2
abundance: few
d_gene: TRBD1
j_gene: TRBJ1-2
CDR3aa: CASSPGTGSYGYTF
CDR3nt: TGTGCCAGCAGCCCCGGGACAGGGTCGTATGGCTACACCTTC

v_gene: TRBV10-3
abundance: NA
d_gene: TRBD1
j_gene: TRBJ2-2
CDR3aa: CAISAGQGTGELFF
CDR3nt: TGTGCCATCAGTGCGGGACAGGGAACCGGGGAGCTGTTTTTT

v_gene: TRBV20-1
abundance: many
d_gene: NA
j_gene: TRBJ2-4
CDR3aa: CSVLSGDIQYF
CDR3nt: TGCAGTGTTTTGTCGGGGGACATTCAGTACTTC

v_gene: TRBV11-3
abundance: NA
d_gene: TRBD2
j_gene: TRBJ2-1
CDR3aa: CASSKLAGGYNEQFF
CDR3nt: TGTGCCAGCAGCAAACTAGCGGGGGGATACAATGAGCAGTTCTTC